Below, 2 T cell receptor beta chains from the same sample are listed, as sequenced in a study of Graves' ophthalmopathy and Graves' hyperthyroidism (dated 2018 in TCRdb). The sequencer was an Illumina HiSeq 2000. For repertoire sequencing, TCR beta CDR3 regions were amplified from RNA transcripts. HTBI primers and the Qiagen OneStep RT-PCR kit were used in a first-round RT-PCR, which was followed by a second-round multiplex PCR, size selection and purification. TCRdb applied fastp at Q25 and MiXCR to the public reads, then kept only in-frame beta chains. Each CDR3 protein gets just one entry, which takes the most common genes and DNA from the rows behind it. Here the sample has roughly 420,000 distinct CDR3 sequences; roughly 21% occur a single time. Roughly 3.2% of the sample is in the top ten clones. Sequencing used peripheral blood. These receptors were collected from a woman aged 18-35 years with stable Graves' hyperthyroidism. Donor details come from another sample of the same person, matched by shared clones.

This clonotype was found many times. The chain joins TRBV12-3 or TRBV12-4 to TRBJ2-7; tentative D call: TRBD2 (6 bases). The CDR3 consists of 14 residues. Trimming left V 6 bases short and J 3 bases short, with 15 bases between. CDR3 in amino acids: CASRLRDWDYEQYF. CDR3 DNA: TGTGCCAGCAGACTCCGGGACTGGGACTACGAGCAGTACTTC.

The V call is TRBV7-2, the J call TRBJ1-1; 7 positions agree with TRBD1. Germline V CDR1 and CDR2: SGHTA, FQGNSA. J lost 10 bases, V lost 6 bases, and 11 bases had no gene match. This CDR3 has 13 amino acids. CDR3 in DNA: TGTGCCAGCAGTTTGGGCCGACAGGGATTAGCTTTCTTT. This codes for CASSLGRQGLAFF.